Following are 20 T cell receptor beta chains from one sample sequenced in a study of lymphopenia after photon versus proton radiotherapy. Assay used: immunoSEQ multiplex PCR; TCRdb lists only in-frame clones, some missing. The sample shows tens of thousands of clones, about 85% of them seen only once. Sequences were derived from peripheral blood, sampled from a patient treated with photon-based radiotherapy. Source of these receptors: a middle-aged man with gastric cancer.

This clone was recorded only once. CDR3 sequence reads: CASSTPKRGDPYEQYF. In DNA, the CDR3 is TGTGCCAGCAGCACCCCTAAGCGGGGGGATCCCTACGAGCAGTACTTC. The genes are TRBV7-9 and TRBJ2-7; 9 bases map to TRBD2. The CDR3 loop spans 16 amino acids. From germline, CDR1 is SEHNR and CDR2 FQNEAQ (reference sequence). Trimming removed 5 bases from V and 2 bases from J; junction bases left unmatched: 10.

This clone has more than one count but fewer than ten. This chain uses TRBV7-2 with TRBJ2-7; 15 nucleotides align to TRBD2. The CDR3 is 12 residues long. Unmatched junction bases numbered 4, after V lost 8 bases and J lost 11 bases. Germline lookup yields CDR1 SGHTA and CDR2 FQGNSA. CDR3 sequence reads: CASGLAGGREYF. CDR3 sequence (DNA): TGTGCCAGCGGACTAGCGGGGGGGCGGGAGTACTTC. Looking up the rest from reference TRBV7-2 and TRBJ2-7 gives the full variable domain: GAGVSQSPSNKVTEKGKDVELRCDPISGHTALYWYRQSLGQGLEFLIYFQGNSAPDKSGLPSDRFSAERTGGSVSTLTIQRTQQEDSAVYLCASGLAGGREYFGPGTRLTVT.

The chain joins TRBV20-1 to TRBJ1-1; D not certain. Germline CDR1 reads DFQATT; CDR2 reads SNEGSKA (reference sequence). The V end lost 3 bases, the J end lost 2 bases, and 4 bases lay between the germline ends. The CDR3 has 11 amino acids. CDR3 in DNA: TGCAGTGCTAGTATTAACACTGAAGCTTTCTTT. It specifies CSASINTEAFF.

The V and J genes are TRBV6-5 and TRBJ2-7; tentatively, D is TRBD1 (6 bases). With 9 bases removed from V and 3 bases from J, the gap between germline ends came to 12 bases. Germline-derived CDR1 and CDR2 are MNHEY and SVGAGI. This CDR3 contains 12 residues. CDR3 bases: TGTGCCAGAGGGACATTTCTCTACGAGCAGTACTTC. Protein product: CARGTFLYEQYF.

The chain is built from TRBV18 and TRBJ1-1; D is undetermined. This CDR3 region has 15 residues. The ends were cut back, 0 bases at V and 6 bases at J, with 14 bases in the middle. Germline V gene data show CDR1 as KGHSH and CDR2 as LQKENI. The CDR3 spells CASSPPNNFPAEAFF. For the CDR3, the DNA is TGTGCCAGCTCACCACCGAACAATTTTCCCGCTGAAGCTTTCTTT.

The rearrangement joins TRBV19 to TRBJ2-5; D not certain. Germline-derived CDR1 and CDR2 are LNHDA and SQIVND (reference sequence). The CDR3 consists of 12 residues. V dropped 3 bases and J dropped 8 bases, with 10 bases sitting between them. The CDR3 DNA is TGTGCCAGTAGTATCGACCGGGTCACCCAGTACTTC. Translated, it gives CASSIDRVTQYF.

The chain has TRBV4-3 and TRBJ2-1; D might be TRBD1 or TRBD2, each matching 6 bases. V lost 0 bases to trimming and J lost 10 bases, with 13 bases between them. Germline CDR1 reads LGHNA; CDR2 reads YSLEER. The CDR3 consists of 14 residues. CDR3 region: CASSQDGGPAEQFF. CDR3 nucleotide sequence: TGCGCCAGCAGCCAAGATGGGGGGCCGGCGGAGCAGTTCTTC.

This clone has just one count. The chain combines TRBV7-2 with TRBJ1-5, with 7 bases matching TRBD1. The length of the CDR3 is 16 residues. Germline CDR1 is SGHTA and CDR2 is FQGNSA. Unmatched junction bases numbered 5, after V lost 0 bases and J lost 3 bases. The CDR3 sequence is CASSLAETGSNQPQHF. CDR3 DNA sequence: TGTGCCAGCAGCTTAGCGGAGACAGGGTCCAATCAGCCCCAGCATTTT.

The CDR3 DNA follows: TGTGCCAGCAGGCATAGAGGGGGCTCTGGGGCCAACGTCCTGACTTTC. This codes for CASRHRGGSGANVLTF. The chain couples TRBV5-8 to TRBJ2-6; tentatively, D is TRBD1 (6 bases). V gave up 5 bases and J gave up 0 bases, with 12 bases separating them. The CDR3 consists of 16 residues. The V gene's germline CDR1 is SGHTS and CDR2 YDEGEE.

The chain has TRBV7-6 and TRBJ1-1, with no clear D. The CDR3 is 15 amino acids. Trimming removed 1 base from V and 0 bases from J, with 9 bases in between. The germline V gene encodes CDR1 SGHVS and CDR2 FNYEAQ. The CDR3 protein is CASSLGQPMNTEAFF. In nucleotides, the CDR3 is TGTGCCAGCAGCTTAGGGCAGCCGATGAACACTGAAGCTTTCTTT.

CDR3 sequence reads: CASSQTGTPSGNTIYF. The DNA for the CDR3 is TGTGCCAGCAGCCAGACCGGGACACCCTCTGGAAACACCATATATTTT. The chain is built from TRBV6-6 and TRBJ1-3, with D possibly matching TRBD1 (6 bases). CDR1 and CDR2 (germline): MNHNY, SVGAGI (reference sequence). Trimming took 6 bases from V and 0 from J, leaving 15 bases between them. This CDR3 has 16 amino acids.

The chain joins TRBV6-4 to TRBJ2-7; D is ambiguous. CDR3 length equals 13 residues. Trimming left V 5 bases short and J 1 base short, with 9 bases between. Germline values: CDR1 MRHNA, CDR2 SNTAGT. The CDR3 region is CASSTTFSYEQYF. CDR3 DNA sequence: TGTGCCAGCAGTACGACGTTTTCCTACGAGCAGTACTTC.

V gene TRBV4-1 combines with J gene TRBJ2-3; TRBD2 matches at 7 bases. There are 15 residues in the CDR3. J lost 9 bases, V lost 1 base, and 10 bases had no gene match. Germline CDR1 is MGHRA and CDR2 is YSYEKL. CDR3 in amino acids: CASSQAGAGEETQYF. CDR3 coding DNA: TGCGCCAGCAGCCAAGCGGGCGCGGGGGAGGAGACGCAGTATTTT.

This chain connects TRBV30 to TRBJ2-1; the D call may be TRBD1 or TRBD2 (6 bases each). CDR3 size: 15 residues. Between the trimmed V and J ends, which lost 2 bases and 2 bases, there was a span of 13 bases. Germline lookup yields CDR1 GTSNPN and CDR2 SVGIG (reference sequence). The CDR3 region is CAWSLGGRPYNEQFF. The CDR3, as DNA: TGTGCCTGGAGTTTGGGGGGCCGGCCCTACAATGAGCAGTTCTTC.

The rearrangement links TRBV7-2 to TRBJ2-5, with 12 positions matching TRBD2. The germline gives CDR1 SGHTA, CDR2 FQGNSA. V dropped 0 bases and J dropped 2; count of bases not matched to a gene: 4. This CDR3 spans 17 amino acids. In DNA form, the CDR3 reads TGTGCCAGCAGCTTAGCCTCGACTAGCGGGGGACAAGAGACCCAGTACTTC. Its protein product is CASSLASTSGGQETQYF.

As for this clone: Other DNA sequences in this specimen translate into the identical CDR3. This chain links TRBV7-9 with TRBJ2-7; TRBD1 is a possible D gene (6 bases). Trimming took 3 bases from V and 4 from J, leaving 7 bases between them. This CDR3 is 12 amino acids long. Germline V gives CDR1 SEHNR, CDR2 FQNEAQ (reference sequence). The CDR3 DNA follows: TGTGCCAGCAGCTTGGGGGCTTACGAGCAGTACTTC. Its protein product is CASSLGAYEQYF.

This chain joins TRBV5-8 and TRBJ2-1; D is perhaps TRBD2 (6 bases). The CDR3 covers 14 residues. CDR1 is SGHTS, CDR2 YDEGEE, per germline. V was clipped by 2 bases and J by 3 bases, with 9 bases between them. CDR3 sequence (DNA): TGTGCCAGCAGCTTTCGGGGGATCTACAATGAGCAGTTCTTC. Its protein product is CASSFRGIYNEQFF.

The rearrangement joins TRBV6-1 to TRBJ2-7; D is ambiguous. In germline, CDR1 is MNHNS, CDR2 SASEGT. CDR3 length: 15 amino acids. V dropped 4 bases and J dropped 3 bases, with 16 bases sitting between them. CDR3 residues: CASSGARVRSYEQYF. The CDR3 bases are TGTGCCAGCAGTGGAGCTAGGGTAAGAAGCTACGAGCAGTACTTC.

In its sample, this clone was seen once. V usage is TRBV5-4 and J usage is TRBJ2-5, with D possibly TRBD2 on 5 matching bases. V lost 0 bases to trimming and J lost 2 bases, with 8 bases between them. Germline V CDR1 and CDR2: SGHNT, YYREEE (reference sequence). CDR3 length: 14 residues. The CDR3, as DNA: TGTGCCAGCAGCTTGGTGGGGAGACAAGAGACCCAGTACTTC. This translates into CASSLVGRQETQYF. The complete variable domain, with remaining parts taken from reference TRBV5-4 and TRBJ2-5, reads ETGVTQSPTHLIKTRGQQVTLRCSSQSGHNTVSWYQQALGQGPQFIFQYYREEENGRGNFPPRFSGLQFPNYSSELNVNALELDDSALYLCASSLVGRQETQYFGPGTRLLVL.

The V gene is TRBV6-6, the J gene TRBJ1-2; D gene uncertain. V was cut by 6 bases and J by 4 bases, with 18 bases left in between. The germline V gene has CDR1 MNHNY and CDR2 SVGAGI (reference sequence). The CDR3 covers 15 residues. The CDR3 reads CASSLRRESPYGYTF. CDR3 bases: TGTGCCAGCAGCCTCCGGCGAGAAAGCCCCTATGGCTACACCTTC.